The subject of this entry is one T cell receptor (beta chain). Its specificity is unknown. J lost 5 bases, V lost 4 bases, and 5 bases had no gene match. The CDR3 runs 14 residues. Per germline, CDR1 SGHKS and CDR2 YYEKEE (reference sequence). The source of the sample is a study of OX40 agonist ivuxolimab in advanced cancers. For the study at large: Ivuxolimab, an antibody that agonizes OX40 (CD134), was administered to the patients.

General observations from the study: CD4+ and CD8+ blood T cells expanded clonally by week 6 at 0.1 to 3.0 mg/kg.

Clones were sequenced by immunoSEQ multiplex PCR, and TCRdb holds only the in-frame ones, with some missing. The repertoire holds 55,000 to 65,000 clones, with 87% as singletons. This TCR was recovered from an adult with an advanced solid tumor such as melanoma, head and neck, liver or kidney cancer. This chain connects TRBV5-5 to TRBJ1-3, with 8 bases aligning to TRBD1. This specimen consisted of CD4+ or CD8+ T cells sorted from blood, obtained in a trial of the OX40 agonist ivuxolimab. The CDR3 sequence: CASSIQGVRNTIYF. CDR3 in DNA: TGTGCCAGCAGCATACAGGGGGTTCGAAACACCATATATTTT.